This section outlines one TCR beta chain sequence together with its context. The data originate from a study of Ad26.COV2.S vaccination and SARS-CoV-2 variants. This CDR3 comprises 15 residues. Germline V gives CDR1 MNHEY, CDR2 SVGAGI. Trimming pared 4 bases from V and 5 bases from J, leaving 15 bases between. Produced via immunoSEQ multiplex PCR; TCRdb's table is partial and in-frame only. The table shows 400,000 to 450,000 clones, with 75% to 95% occurring only once. Regarding treatment: 19 received Ad26.COV2.S at low or high dose, single or two shots; about five received placebo; per-sample allocation not given. Repertoires come from day 63 after the first vaccine or placebo injection.

Source: peripheral blood, taken in a trial of Ad26.COV2.S vaccine versus placebo. This chain connects TRBV6-5 to TRBJ1-3; no definite D call. The TCR originated in a person between 18 and 59 years old who received the Ad26.COV2.S COVID-19 vaccine or a placebo. Here the CDR3 reads CASSSSTDSRNTIYF. DNA of the CDR3: TGTGCCAGCAGTTCCTCGACGGATTCCCGAAACACCATATATTTT.